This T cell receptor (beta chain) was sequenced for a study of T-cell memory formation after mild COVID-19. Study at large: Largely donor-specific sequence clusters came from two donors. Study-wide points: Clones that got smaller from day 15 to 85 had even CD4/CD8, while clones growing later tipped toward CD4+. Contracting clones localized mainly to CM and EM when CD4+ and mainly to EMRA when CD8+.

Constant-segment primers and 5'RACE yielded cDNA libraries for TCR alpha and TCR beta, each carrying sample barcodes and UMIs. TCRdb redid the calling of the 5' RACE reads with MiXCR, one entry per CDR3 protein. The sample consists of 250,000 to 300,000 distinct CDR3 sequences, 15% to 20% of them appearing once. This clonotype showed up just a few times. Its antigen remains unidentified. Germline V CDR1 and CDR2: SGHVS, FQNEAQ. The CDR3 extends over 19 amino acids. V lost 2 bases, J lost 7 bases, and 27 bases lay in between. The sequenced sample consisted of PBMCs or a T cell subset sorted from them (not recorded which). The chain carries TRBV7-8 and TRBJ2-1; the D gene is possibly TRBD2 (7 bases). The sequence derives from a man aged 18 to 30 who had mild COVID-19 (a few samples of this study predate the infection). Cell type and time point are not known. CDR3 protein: CASSLRREEGGAKINEQFF. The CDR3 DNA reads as TGTGCCAGCAGCTTACGCCGAGAGGAGGGGGGGGCGAAGATAAATGAGCAGTTCTTC.